This T cell receptor beta chain was identified during a study of blood T cell repertoires in COVID-19. In the study overall: Specimens from acute and convalescent COVID-19 originated in the United States, Italy and Spain.

The data were produced by immunoSEQ multiplex PCR, yet TCRdb's version contains in-frame clones alone and is incomplete. The sample shows about 56,000 clones, roughly 87% of them seen only once. Germline CDR1 is MNHEY and CDR2 is SVGEGT. CDR3 length: 12 amino acids. Trimming stripped 2 bases from V and 12 bases from J, with 11 bases between. The V and J genes are TRBV6-2 or TRBV6-3 and TRBJ2-1; D is uncertain. This clonotype originated in a woman aged 55-69 years with COVID-19, enrolled during active disease. Sequenced sample: peripheral blood. The chain's CDR3 is CASSYRGTVQFF. The CDR3 DNA reads as TGTGCCAGCAGTTACAGAGGAACCGTGCAGTTCTTC.